Reported below is one T cell receptor (beta chain). No antigen is known for it. Trimming took off 0 bases at V and 6 bases at J, with 15 bases between the two ends. In germline, CDR1 is LGHNA, CDR2 YNFKEQ. The CDR3 covers 16 residues. A second roughly 6 to 12 cycle PCR used barcoded and J-beta primers. TCRdb re-called the 5' RACE reads with MiXCR, one entry per CDR3 protein. Counted here are about 970,000 distinct CDR3 sequences, about 53% occurring once; the ten biggest clones make up 20% to 25%. This sample is drawn from a study of blood T cells in healthy people across ages. Study-wide findings and caveats: Diversity was higher, and naive CD4+ cells more numerous, in long-lived donors than in aged donors. The recorded TCR beta diversity per million T cells decreased in a roughly linear manner with age. Using unsorted PBMCs precluded a conclusive naive versus antigen-experienced comparison.

The J gene is TRBJ1-5, the V gene TRBV4-2, with TRBD1 as a possible D gene (5 bases). The receptor comes from a woman in her sixties in good health. Sequenced input: blood. In DNA, the CDR3 is TGTGCCAGCAGCCAAGAATCTCGGCAGGGCTTTCAGCCCCAGCATTTT. It encodes CASSQESRQGFQPQHF.